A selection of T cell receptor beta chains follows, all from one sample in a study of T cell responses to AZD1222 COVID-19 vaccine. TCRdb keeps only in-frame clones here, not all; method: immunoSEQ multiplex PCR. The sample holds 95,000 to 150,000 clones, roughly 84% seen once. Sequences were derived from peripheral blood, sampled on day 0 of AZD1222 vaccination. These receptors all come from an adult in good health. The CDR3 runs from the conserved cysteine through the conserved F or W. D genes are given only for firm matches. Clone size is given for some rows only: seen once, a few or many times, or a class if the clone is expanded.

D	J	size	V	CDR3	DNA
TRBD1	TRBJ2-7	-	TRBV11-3	CASSLGMGQGDYEQYF	TGTGCCAGCAGCTTAGGAATGGGACAGGGGGACTACGAGCAGTACTTC
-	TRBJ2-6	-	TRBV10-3	CAISEQGFGANVLTF	TGTGCCATCAGTGAACAGGGATTTGGGGCCAACGTCCTGACTTTC
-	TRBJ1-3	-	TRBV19	CASRPGRAARNTIYF	TGTGCCAGTAGGCCGGGACGGGCGGCGAGAAACACCATATATTTT
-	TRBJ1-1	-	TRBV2	CASSRQMNTEAFF	TGTGCCAGCAGTCGACAGATGAACACTGAAGCTTTCTTT
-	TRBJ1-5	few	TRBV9	CASSVGGQGNQPQHF	TGTGCCAGCAGCGTAGGAGGGCAGGGTAATCAGCCCCAGCATTTT
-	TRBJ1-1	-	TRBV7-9	CASTSTGLNTEAFF	TGTGCCAGCACCTCGACAGGACTGAACACTGAAGCTTTCTTT
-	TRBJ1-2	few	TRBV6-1	CASSEQSRGPFYGYTF	TGTGCCAGCAGTGAACAAAGCAGGGGCCCCTTCTATGGCTACACCTTC
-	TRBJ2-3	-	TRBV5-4	CASSFTAENTQYF	TGTGCCAGCAGCTTTACGGCAGAAAATACGCAGTATTTT
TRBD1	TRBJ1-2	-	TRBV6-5	CASFYGQGTSGYTF	TGTGCCAGCTTTTACGGACAGGGGACGTCCGGCTACACCTTC
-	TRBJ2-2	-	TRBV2	CASSGSLPPARELFF	TGTGCCAGCAGTGGTTCACTACCTCCAGCACGGGAGCTGTTTTTT
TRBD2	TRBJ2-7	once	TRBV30	CAWRAGTSGGAFPQSYEQYF	TGTGCCTGGAGAGCCGGGACTAGCGGGGGGGCCTTTCCCCAATCCTACGAGCAGTACTTC
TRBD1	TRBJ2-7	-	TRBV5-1	CASSVGTATYEQYF	TGCGCCAGCAGCGTTGGGACAGCTACCTACGAGCAGTACTTC
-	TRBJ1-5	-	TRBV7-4	CASSLDPRDNQPQHF	TGTGCCAGCAGCTTAGACCCCAGGGACAATCAGCCCCAGCATTTT
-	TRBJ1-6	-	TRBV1	CTSSRRDSQGSPLHF	TGCACCAGCAGCCGAAGGGACAGCCAAGGTTCACCCCTCCACTTT
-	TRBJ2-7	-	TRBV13	CASSRMGAYEQYF	TGTGCCAGCAGCAGGATGGGTGCCTACGAGCAGTACTTC
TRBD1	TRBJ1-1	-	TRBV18	CASSPPGQAAEAFF	TGTGCCAGCTCGCCTCCGGGACAGGCAGCTGAAGCTTTCTTT
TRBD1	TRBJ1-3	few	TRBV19	CASRSRDSFSGNTIYF	TGTGCCAGTAGGAGCCGGGACAGCTTCTCTGGAAACACCATATATTTT
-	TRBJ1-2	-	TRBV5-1	CASSWEGYGGYTF	TGCGCCAGCAGCTGGGAAGGGTATGGTGGCTACACCTTC
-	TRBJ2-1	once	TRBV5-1	CASRREVYNEQFF	TGCGCCAGCCGACGTGAAGTCTACAATGAGCAGTTCTTC
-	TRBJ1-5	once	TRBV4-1	CASSHSRGSNQPQHF	TGCGCCAGCAGCCATTCCCGGGGTAGCAATCAGCCCCAGCATTTT
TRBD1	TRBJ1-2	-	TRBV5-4	CASSFGRDRPNF	TGTGCCAGCAGCTTTGGCCGGGACAGGCCCAATTTC
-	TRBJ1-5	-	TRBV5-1	CASSAIRGPEAVQPQHF	TGCGCCAGCAGCGCAATCCGGGGTCCCGAGGCGGTTCAGCCCCAGCATTTT
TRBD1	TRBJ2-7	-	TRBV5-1	CASSLGQGVDEQYF	TGCGCCAGCAGCTTGGGACAGGGGGTGGACGAGCAGTACTTC
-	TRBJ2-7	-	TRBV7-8	CASSLKGLAGYEQYF	TGTGCCAGCAGCTTAAAAGGTCTAGCCGGCTACGAGCAGTACTTC
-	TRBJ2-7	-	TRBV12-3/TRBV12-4	CASRDTNHYEQYF	TGTGCCAGTAGAGACACAAACCACTACGAGCAGTACTTC
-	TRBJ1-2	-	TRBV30	CAWSGVLDTGWVGYTF	TGTGCCTGGAGTGGGGTTCTAGATACAGGGTGGGTCGGCTACACCTTC
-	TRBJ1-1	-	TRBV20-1	CSASPLGSAFF	TGCAGTGCTAGCCCCCTGGGGTCCGCTTTCTTT